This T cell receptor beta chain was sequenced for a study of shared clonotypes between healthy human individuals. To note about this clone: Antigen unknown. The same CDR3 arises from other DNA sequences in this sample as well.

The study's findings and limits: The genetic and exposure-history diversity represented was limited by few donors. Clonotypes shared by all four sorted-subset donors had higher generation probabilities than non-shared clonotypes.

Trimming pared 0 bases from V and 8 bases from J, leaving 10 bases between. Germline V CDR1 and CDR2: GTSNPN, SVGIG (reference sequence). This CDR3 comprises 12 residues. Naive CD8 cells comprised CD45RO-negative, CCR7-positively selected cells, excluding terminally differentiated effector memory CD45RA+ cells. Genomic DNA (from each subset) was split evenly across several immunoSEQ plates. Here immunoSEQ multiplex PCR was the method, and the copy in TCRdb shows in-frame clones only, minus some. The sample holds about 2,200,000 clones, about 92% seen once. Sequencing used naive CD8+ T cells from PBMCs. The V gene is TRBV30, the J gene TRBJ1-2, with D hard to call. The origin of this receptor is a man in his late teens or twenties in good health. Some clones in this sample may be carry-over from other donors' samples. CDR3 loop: CAWSVGSWGYTF. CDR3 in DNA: TGTGCCTGGAGTGTGGGCAGTTGGGGCTACACCTTC. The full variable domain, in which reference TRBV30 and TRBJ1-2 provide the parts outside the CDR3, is SQTIHQWPATLVQPVGSPLSLECTVEGTSNPNLYWYRQAAGRGLQLLFYSVGIGQISSEVPQNLSASRPQDRQFILSSKKLLLSDSGFYLCAWSVGSWGYTFGSGTRLTVV.